The 32 T cell receptor beta chains below come from one sample, sequenced in a study of blood T cell repertoires in COVID-19. Libraries were prepared by immunoSEQ multiplex PCR; TCRdb keeps only in-frame clonotypes and omits some of them. The sample lists about 150,000 clones; more than 80% were seen once. The specimen sequenced was peripheral blood. Every receptor here comes from a man aged 45-65 years with acute or convalescent COVID-19.

The CDR3 nucleotides are TGTGCCAGCAGCACGGGGACACCCTCCTACGAGCAGTACTTC. This gives the protein CASSTGTPSYEQYF. The chain joins TRBV4-2 to TRBJ2-7, with D tentatively TRBD1 (6 bases). In germline, CDR1 is LGHNA, CDR2 YNFKEQ. CDR3 length: 14 residues. The ends were cut back, 5 bases at V and 0 bases at J, with 11 bases in the middle.

CDR3 in DNA: TGTGCCATCAGTGAATTTGGGGCTTCGAACACTGAAGCTTTCTTT. It specifies CAISEFGASNTEAFF. The chain employs TRBV10-3 and TRBJ1-1, with D perhaps matching TRBD1 (5 bases). From germline, CDR1 is ENHRY and CDR2 SYGVKD. Trimming pared 3 bases from V and 1 base from J, leaving 12 bases between. The length of the CDR3 is 15 residues.

The chain has TRBV28 and TRBJ1-2, with D perhaps TRBD1 (5 bases). The length of the CDR3 is 16 residues. Germline V CDR1 and CDR2: MDHEN, SYDVKM. V shed 5 bases and J shed 2 bases, with 18 bases lying between them. The chain's CDR3 is CASSMWLGLQNYGYTF. The CDR3 bases are TGTGCCAGCAGTATGTGGTTGGGACTTCAAAACTATGGCTACACCTTC.

The chain is built from TRBV28 and TRBJ1-2; D is uncertain. The CDR3 covers 17 residues. Between the trimmed V and J ends, which lost 3 bases and 4 bases, there was a span of 21 bases. Germline V gives CDR1 MDHEN, CDR2 SYDVKM. The CDR3, as DNA: TGTGCCAGCAGTTTCGTTTCGGGGTCAAGTTTTAGCTATGGCTACACCTTC. Encoded protein: CASSFVSGSSFSYGYTF.

Here the CDR3 DNA reads TGTGCCAGCAGCAAGTCGAGTTCAGGACAGGGGAATGAGCAGTTCTTC. This codes for CASSKSSSGQGNEQFF. The chain is built from TRBV3-1 (or the pseudogene TRBV3-2) and TRBJ2-1; 9 positions agree with TRBD1. This CDR3 has 16 residues. Unmatched junction bases numbered 12, after V lost 5 bases and J lost 7 bases. The germline gives CDR1 LGHDT, CDR2 YNNKEL (reference sequence).

V is TRBV28 and J is TRBJ1-4; 8 nucleotides match TRBD1. CDR1 MDHEN and CDR2 SYDVKM come from the germline V gene. This CDR3 comprises 17 residues. The J segment lost 7 bases and the V segment lost 4 bases, leaving 14 bases of the junction unmatched. CDR3 nucleotides: TGTGCCAGCAGTTCCCCAGCCTACAGGGGGGGCTCTGAAAAACTGTTTTTT. Amino acids: CASSSPAYRGGSEKLFF. The variable domain in full, completed from reference TRBV28 and TRBJ1-4, reads DVKVTQSSRYLVKRTGEKVFLECVQDMDHENMFWYRQDPGLGLRLIYFSYDVKMKEKGDIPEGYSVSREKKERFSLILESASTNQTSMYLCASSSPAYRGGSEKLFFGSGTQLSVL.

The gene calls are TRBV27 and TRBJ2-7; maybe TRBD2 (6 bases). CDR1 is MNHEY and CDR2 is SMNVEV in the germline V gene (reference sequence). This CDR3 comprises 13 residues. Trimming shortened V by 5 bases and J by 4 bases, and 12 bases separated the two germline ends. CDR3 sequence reads: CASSLPGTYEQYF. The DNA for the CDR3 is TGTGCCAGCAGTCTACCCGGGACTTACGAGCAGTACTTC.

This rearrangement joins TRBV11-2 to TRBJ2-3; no reliable D call. The germline V and J ends were trimmed by 4 bases and 4 bases, with 6 bases remaining between them. Germline V gives CDR1 SGHAT, CDR2 FQNNGV. The CDR3 contains 12 residues. Here the CDR3 DNA reads TGTGCCAGCAGCTCAGTGCCAGATACGCAGTATTTT. It is translated as CASSSVPDTQYF.

This clone has just a few counts. This sequence joins TRBV29-1 and TRBJ1-5, with D possibly TRBD1 on 6 matching bases. Germline-derived CDR1 and CDR2 are SQVTM and ANQGSEA. Trimming removed 2 bases at V and 3 bases at J, with 14 bases between. This CDR3 contains 15 residues. The CDR3 bases are TGCAGCGTTGAACTACAGGGAGATGCCAATCAGCCCCAGCATTTT. Protein sequence: CSVELQGDANQPQHF.

The chain couples TRBV9 to TRBJ1-1; 8 bases fit TRBD1. Germline loops: CDR1 SGDLS, CDR2 YYNGEE. V shed 4 bases, J shed 1 base, and the junction held 3 bases outside the gene matches. The CDR3 is made up of 14 amino acids. The CDR3, as DNA: TGTGCCAGCAGCTCGGGACAGGAGAACACTGAAGCTTTCTTT. Translation gives CASSSGQENTEAFF.

V and J are TRBV7-2 and TRBJ2-5, with 7 bases matching TRBD2. The CDR3 loop spans 15 amino acids. V lost 5 bases, J lost 7 bases, and 13 bases stayed unmatched. Germline values: CDR1 SGHTA, CDR2 FQGNSA. As DNA, the CDR3 is TGTGCCAGCAGCCCCGGAGGGGCGGGGGATGGGACCCAGTACTTC. It encodes CASSPGGAGDGTQYF.

The chain joins TRBV27 to TRBJ1-5; D not certain. Germline V CDR1 and CDR2: MNHEY, SMNVEV (reference sequence). The CDR3 extends over 15 amino acids. Trimming left V 7 bases short and J 2 bases short, with 15 bases between. CDR3 DNA sequence: TGTGCCAGCACCAGCCTTTCCCTAGGCAATCAGCCCCAGCATTTT. Its protein is CASTSLSLGNQPQHF.

The rearrangement joins TRBV7-9 to TRBJ1-2; the D is unclear. The CDR3 runs 11 residues. Per germline, CDR1 SEHNR and CDR2 FQNEAQ (reference sequence). Trimming cost V 2 bases and J 5 bases, with 3 bases left between them. Written as DNA, the CDR3 is TGTGCCAGCAGCTTAACATATGGCTACACCTTC. Amino acids: CASSLTYGYTF.

The rearrangement links TRBV28 to TRBJ1-3; weak D call: TRBD1 (6 bases). This CDR3 contains 17 residues. Germline values: CDR1 MDHEN, CDR2 SYDVKM. V lost 6 bases to trimming and J lost 0 bases, with 18 bases between them. In DNA, the CDR3 is TGTGCCAGCAGCGCTGGGGGAGGGGGATCCTCTGGAAACACCATATATTTT. It codes for CASSAGGGGSSGNTIYF.

A single count supports this clone. The J gene is TRBJ1-2, the V gene TRBV2; D perhaps matches TRBD1 (6 bases). Trimming cost V 1 base and J 8 bases, with 17 bases left between them. This CDR3 contains 15 residues. Germline V CDR1 and CDR2: SNHLY, FYNNEI. The CDR3 bases are TGTGCCAGCAGTGAAGGACAGGAGCAGTTGGGAGGCTACACCTTC. It yields the protein CASSEGQEQLGGYTF.

The chain combines TRBV3-1 (or the pseudogene TRBV3-2) with TRBJ1-3; D perhaps matches TRBD1 (6 bases). CDR1 LGHDT and CDR2 YNNKEL come from the germline V gene (reference sequence). V lost 3 bases and J 0 bases, leaving 9 bases between the germline ends. This CDR3 has 15 residues. The DNA of the CDR3 is TGTGCCAGCAGCCAGGGGGCTAGCTCTGGAAACACCATATATTTT. This sequence encodes CASSQGASSGNTIYF.

V gene TRBV21-1 combines with J gene TRBJ2-3; the DNA was not compared with TRBD2, the D call given in the table. TRBV21-1 is listed as a pseudogene. CDR3 length equals 16 residues. In nucleotides, the CDR3 is TGTGCCAGCAGCAAAGCGGCGGGAGGGCCCACAGATACGCAGTATTTT. Protein sequence: CASSKAAGGPTDTQYF.

The rearrangement joins TRBV7-2 to TRBJ1-6; D remains unclear. The CDR3 totals 13 residues. V lost 3 bases to trimming and J lost 6 bases, with 6 bases between them. Germline CDR1 and CDR2: SGHTA and FQGNSA. CDR3 in DNA: TGTGCCAGCAGCTTCGGACTTAATTCACCCCTCCACTTT. This encodes CASSFGLNSPLHF.

The chain employs TRBV7-9 and TRBJ1-6; 8 bases align to TRBD1. The V segment lost 4 bases and the J segment 5 bases; nucleotides outside the gene matches: 7. Germline loops: CDR1 SEHNR, CDR2 FQNEAQ (reference sequence). The CDR3 runs to 16 residues. The CDR3 DNA sequence: TGTGCCAGCAGCTCGCCACGGACAGGGAATAATTCACCCCTCCACTTT. The encoded protein is CASSSPRTGNNSPLHF.

The chain joins TRBV29-1 to TRBJ1-1; D perhaps matches TRBD1 (6 bases). Germline CDR1 SQVTM, CDR2 ANQGSEA. Trimming pared 5 bases from V and 0 bases from J, leaving 10 bases between. This CDR3 is 13 amino acids long. CDR3: CSVKDSMNTEAFF. CDR3 nucleotide sequence: TGCAGCGTTAAGGACAGCATGAACACTGAAGCTTTCTTT.

This chain links TRBV5-5 with TRBJ1-1, with 7 bases aligning to TRBD1. J lost 0 bases, V lost 0 bases, and 5 bases had no gene match. The CDR3 consists of 16 residues. In germline, CDR1 is SGHKS, CDR2 YYEKEE (reference sequence). CDR3 sequence: CASSLGQGHMNTEAFF. The CDR3 DNA reads TGTGCCAGCAGCTTGGGACAGGGCCACATGAACACTGAAGCTTTCTTT.

This chain joins TRBV28 and TRBJ2-6, with D possibly being TRBD1 (6 bases). Germline V CDR1 and CDR2: MDHEN, SYDVKM. The CDR3 spans 17 residues. Trimming removed 4 bases from V and 0 bases from J, with 13 bases in between. CDR3: CASSSQGQNSGANVLTF. CDR3 DNA sequence: TGTGCCAGCAGTTCACAGGGTCAGAACTCTGGGGCCAACGTCCTGACTTTC.

The chain joins TRBV9 to TRBJ2-1, with a weak D call TRBD2 (6 bases). The germline V gene has CDR1 SGDLS and CDR2 YYNGEE. V was pared by 4 bases and J by 7 bases, with 15 bases between. This CDR3 has 14 residues. This CDR3 reads CASSPGHGGNEQFF. As DNA, the CDR3 is TGTGCCAGCAGCCCCGGGCACGGGGGTAATGAGCAGTTCTTC.

The CDR3 sequence: CASSFRERPGNTIYF. CDR3 bases: TGTGCCAGCAGTTTTCGGGAAAGGCCTGGAAACACCATATATTTT. The chain employs TRBV28 and TRBJ1-3; D is uncertain. Germline-derived CDR1 and CDR2 are MDHEN and SYDVKM. V was shortened by 3 bases and J by 2 bases, with 11 bases between the two germline ends. This CDR3 comprises 15 residues.

This clone has a handful of counts. The chain links TRBV28 to TRBJ1-5, with D uncertain. The germline CDR1 and CDR2 sequences are MDHEN and SYDVKM. CDR3 size: 16 residues. With 0 bases removed from V and 0 bases from J, the gap between germline ends came to 9 bases. For the CDR3, the DNA is TGTGCCAGCAGTTTATGGGGAGGGTCTAGCAATCAGCCCCAGCATTTT. Translated: CASSLWGGSSNQPQHF.

The chain joins TRBV5-1 to TRBJ1-4; a possible D gene is TRBD1 (6 bases). V was trimmed by 3 bases and J by 0 bases, leaving 12 bases between them. The CDR3 has 16 amino acids. From germline, CDR1 is SGHRS and CDR2 YFSETQ. The CDR3 spells CASSWGPVATNEKLFF. The CDR3 DNA reads TGCGCCAGCAGCTGGGGGCCGGTAGCAACTAATGAAAAACTGTTTTTT.

The gene calls are TRBV7-2 and TRBJ1-5, with D possibly matching TRBD1 (6 bases). Germline assignment: CDR1 SGHTA and CDR2 FQGNSA. V was pared by 6 bases and J by 3 bases, with 12 bases between. CDR3 length: 14 residues. CDR3 sequence: CASSLGGVNQPQHF. CDR3 DNA sequence: TGTGCCAGCAGTCTAGGGGGGGTCAATCAGCCCCAGCATTTT.

The chain uses TRBV5-1 and TRBJ1-1, with D unresolved. Germline V CDR1 and CDR2: SGHRS, YFSETQ. V lost 0 bases, J lost 5 bases, and 11 bases lay in between. There are 14 residues in the CDR3. CDR3: CASSLGGLLTEAFF. The CDR3 coding sequence is TGCGCCAGCAGCTTGGGCGGACTCCTTACTGAAGCTTTCTTT.

In this sample, this clone turned up a few times. V is TRBV5-4 and J is TRBJ2-7; 10 bases match TRBD2. The V gene's germline CDR1 is SGHNT and CDR2 YYREEE (reference sequence). The CDR3 has 18 amino acids. V shed 0 bases and J 0 bases; nucleotides not matched to a gene: 9. CDR3 sequence reads: CASSLGTSGTRASYEQYF. In DNA, the CDR3 is TGTGCCAGCAGCTTGGGGACTAGCGGAACCCGAGCCTCCTACGAGCAGTACTTC.

This sequence joins TRBV7-9 and TRBJ2-3; maybe TRBD2 (6 bases). The CDR3 is 16 residues long. Looked up from germline, CDR1 is SEHNR and CDR2 is FQNEAQ (reference sequence). V dropped 1 base and J dropped 0 bases, with 11 bases sitting between them. The CDR3 spells CASSLGERASTDTQYF. The DNA for the CDR3 is TGTGCCAGCAGCTTAGGAGAGCGGGCGAGCACAGATACGCAGTATTTT.

This clone was seen more than once but under ten times. This chain connects TRBV5-1 to TRBJ2-7; TRBD2 matches at 12 bases. Germline CDR1 is SGHRS and CDR2 is YFSETQ. Trimming at V came to 3 bases and at J to 2 bases, leaving 18 bases not matched to a gene. This CDR3 is 20 amino acids long. The CDR3 loop reads CASSSGLAGPKHRNTYEQYF. The CDR3 bases are TGCGCCAGCAGCTCCGGACTAGCGGGACCGAAACATCGTAATACCTACGAGCAGTACTTC.

The V and J genes are TRBV11-2 and TRBJ1-1, with D tentatively TRBD1 (6 bases). From germline, CDR1 is SGHAT and CDR2 FQNNGV. Trimming removed 3 bases at V and 0 bases at J, with 11 bases between. The length of the CDR3 is 15 residues. CDR3 in amino acids: CASSFTGNMNTEAFF. The DNA for the CDR3 is TGTGCCAGCAGCTTTACAGGGAACATGAACACTGAAGCTTTCTTT.